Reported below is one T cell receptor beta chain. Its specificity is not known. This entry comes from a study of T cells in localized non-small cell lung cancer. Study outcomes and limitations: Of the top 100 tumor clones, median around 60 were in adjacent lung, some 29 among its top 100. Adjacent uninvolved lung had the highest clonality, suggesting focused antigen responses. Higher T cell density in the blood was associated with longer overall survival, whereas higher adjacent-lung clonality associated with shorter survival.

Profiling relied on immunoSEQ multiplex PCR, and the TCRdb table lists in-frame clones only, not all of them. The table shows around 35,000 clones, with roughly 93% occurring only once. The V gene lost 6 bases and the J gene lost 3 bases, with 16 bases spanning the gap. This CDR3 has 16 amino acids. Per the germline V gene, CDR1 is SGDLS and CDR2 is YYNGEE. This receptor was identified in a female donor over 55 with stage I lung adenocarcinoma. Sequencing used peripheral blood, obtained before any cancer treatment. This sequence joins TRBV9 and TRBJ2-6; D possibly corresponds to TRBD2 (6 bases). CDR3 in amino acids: CASTRDSFLGANVLTF. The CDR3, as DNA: TGTGCCAGCACCCGGGACTCTTTCCTTGGGGCCAACGTCCTGACTTTC.